Below are 7 T cell receptor beta chains sequenced from a single sample in a study of cytomegalovirus exposure and HLA in healthy donors. The PCR ran on 60 Vbeta and 13 Jbeta primers. Assay: immunoSEQ multiplex PCR; the TCRdb copy retains only in-frame clones and omits some. The sample carries about 100,000 clones, around 76% recorded once. Sequenced sample: PBMCs. The source of these receptors is a woman aged 45-60 years in good health and CMV-seropositive.

This clone was seen once. J is TRBJ1-2 and V is TRBV29-1; 8 bases map to TRBD1. This CDR3 contains 14 residues. Per the germline V gene, CDR1 is SQVTM and CDR2 is ANQGSEA. The V gene end was trimmed by 5 bases and the J gene end by 8 bases; junction bases not matched to a gene: 13. CDR3 bases: TGCAGCGTTTACGGGACAGGCAAGAAATGGGGCTACACCTTC. Its translation: CSVYGTGKKWGYTF.

This clone was observed a handful of times. The chain couples TRBV5-1 to TRBJ1-4, with unresolved D. The V gene lost 7 bases and the J gene lost 0 bases, with 13 bases spanning the gap. CDR3 length: 15 amino acids. Germline-derived CDR1 and CDR2 are SGHRS and YFSETQ. CDR3 in amino acids: CASHKSPTTNEKLFF. CDR3 DNA: TGCGCCAGCCACAAAAGTCCGACAACTAATGAAAAACTGTTTTTT.

This sequence joins TRBV7-2 and TRBJ1-4; D not resolved. The CDR3 is 14 amino acids. The V end was cut by 6 bases, the J end by 0 bases, with 8 bases between. Germline lookup yields CDR1 SGHTA and CDR2 FQGNSA. Here the CDR3 DNA reads TGTGCCAGCAGAGCGACCGCAACTAATGAAAAACTGTTTTTT. Protein product: CASRATATNEKLFF.

The rearrangement joins TRBV7-9 to TRBJ2-7, with D unresolved. Between the trimmed V and J ends, which lost 6 bases and 4 bases, there was a span of 13 bases. From germline, CDR1 is SEHNR and CDR2 FQNEAQ (reference sequence). This CDR3 is 13 amino acids long. The CDR3 loop reads CASSPPLLYEQYF. The CDR3 DNA sequence: TGTGCCAGCAGTCCCCCCCTCCTGTACGAGCAGTACTTC.

The CDR3 nucleotides read TGTGCCAGCAGTTTTGGGACAGGGGGCAATGGCTACACCTTC. This encodes CASSFGTGGNGYTF. V usage is TRBV7-9 and J usage is TRBJ1-2; the match to TRBD1 covers 12 bases. The ends lost 6 bases at V and 6 bases at J; junction bases unmatched: 5. This CDR3 has 14 amino acids. Per the germline V gene, CDR1 is SEHNR and CDR2 is FQNEAQ (reference sequence). Full variable domain (remainder filled in from reference TRBV7-9 and TRBJ1-2): DTGVSQNPRHKITKRGQNVTFRCDPISEHNRLYWYRQTLGQGPEFLTYFQNEAQLEKSRLLSDRFSAERPKGSFSTLEIQRTEQGDSAMYLCASSFGTGGNGYTFGSGTRLTVV.

The chain is built from TRBV7-9 and TRBJ2-2; D is ambiguous. CDR1 is SEHNR, CDR2 FQNEAQ, per germline (reference sequence). V was clipped by 5 bases and J by 7 bases, with 14 bases between them. The CDR3 extends over 14 amino acids. Here the CDR3 reads CASSPLVVNGELFF. The CDR3 DNA follows: TGTGCCAGCAGCCCCTTAGTGGTGAACGGGGAGCTGTTTTTT.

The chain is built from TRBV29-1 and TRBJ2-1; 8 bases are a match to TRBD2. Germline V lookup: CDR1 SQVTM, CDR2 ANQGSEA. The CDR3 is 15 residues long. The V segment lost 6 bases and the J segment 2 bases; nucleotides outside the gene matches: 9. The CDR3 sequence is CSVPREGIAYNEQFF. The DNA of the CDR3 is TGCAGCGTCCCCCGGGAGGGGATCGCCTACAATGAGCAGTTCTTC.